This T cell receptor beta chain was recovered during a study of primary melanoma T cells and metastatic recurrence. Between the trimmed V and J ends, which lost 2 bases and 0 bases, there was a span of 11 bases. Looked up from germline, CDR1 is MNHGY and CDR2 is SAAAGT. The CDR3 contains 16 residues. TCRdb keeps only in-frame clones here, not all; method: immunoSEQ multiplex PCR. The sample lists approximately 240 clones, 70% to 90% occurring once. Sequenced: melanoma tumor tissue. The chain joins TRBV6-8 to TRBJ1-3; no clear D gene. This receptor was obtained from a human donor with melanoma. CDR3 in amino acids: CASSYSRPSSGNTIYF. The CDR3 DNA sequence: TGTGCCAGCAGTTACAGCAGGCCGAGCTCTGGAAACACCATATATTTT.